The 11 T cell receptor beta chains given below trace back to one sample, sequenced in a study of T-cell reconstitution after alpha-beta-depleted transplantation in children. Unique molecular identifiers were used in preparing the TCRbeta library. In TCRdb, the PCR reads were re-called with MiXCR into one record per CDR3 protein. The sample includes around 490,000 distinct CDR3 sequences, roughly 11% seen only once; the top ten take about 14%. This material consisted of PBMCs, mostly from graft donor cells, taken 180 days after TCRalphabeta/CD19-depleted stem cell transplant. The source is a female patient aged 2-9 years who had a stem cell transplant for aplastic anemia, so the T cells may come from the graft donor.

This clonotype was recorded many times. The gene calls are TRBV4-2 and TRBJ2-7; unclear D gene. Trimming cost V 0 bases and J 4 bases, with 1 base left between them. The germline gives CDR1 LGHNA, CDR2 YNFKEQ. The CDR3 runs to 11 residues. CDR3 sequence: CASSQEYEQYF. CDR3 nucleotides: TGTGCCAGCAGCCAAGAATACGAGCAGTACTTC.

This clonotype was seen many times. The V call is TRBV10-3, the J call TRBJ2-7, with 10 bases aligning to TRBD1. In germline, CDR1 is ENHRY, CDR2 SYGVKD. The V gene end was trimmed by 6 bases and the J gene end by 4 bases; junction bases not matched to a gene: 9. This CDR3 is 15 amino acids long. For the CDR3, the DNA is TGTGCCATCAGCCGGGGACAGGGGATTTTATACGAGCAGTACGTC. This codes for CAISRGQGILYEQYV.

This clonotype was recorded at least ten times. V gene TRBV6-1 combines with J gene TRBJ2-1, with 9 bases that match TRBD1. The germline V gene encodes CDR1 MNHNS and CDR2 SASEGT. Germline trimming cut 4 bases from V and 16 bases from J; bases unmatched to any gene: 14. CDR3 length: 14 residues. CDR3 bases: TGTGCCAGCAGTGTAAATTTCAGAGGGACAGGGTTATTCTTC. As protein: CASSVNFRGTGLFF.

This clonotype was observed a handful of times. The J gene is TRBJ1-6, the V gene TRBV7-3, with D uncertain. Trimming removed 5 bases at V and 4 bases at J, with 6 bases between. CDR3 length equals 13 residues. CDR1 and CDR2 (germline): SGHTA, FQGTGA. DNA of the CDR3: TGTGCCAGCAGCATCGGTTATAATTCACCCCTCCACTTT. It yields the protein CASSIGYNSPLHF.

This clonotype was seen a handful of times. This chain links TRBV5-1 with TRBJ2-1; 8 positions agree with TRBD1. The CDR3 covers 16 residues. V shed 4 bases, J shed 0 bases, and the junction held 6 bases outside the gene matches. The germline gives CDR1 SGHRS, CDR2 YFSETQ. CDR3 bases: TGCGCCAGCAGCCCGGGGACAGGCAGCTCCTACAATGAGCAGTTCTTC. It specifies CASSPGTGSSYNEQFF.

This clonotype showed up many times. The V and J genes are TRBV12-3 or TRBV12-4 and TRBJ2-5; the D gene could be TRBD1 or TRBD2 (5 bases each). This CDR3 region has 14 residues. V was trimmed by 6 bases and J by 5 bases, leaving 16 bases between them. CDR3 amino acids: CASSPGTLKETQYF. In DNA form, the CDR3 reads TGTGCCAGCAGCCCCGGGACCCTGAAGGAGACCCAGTACTTC.

This clonotype was recorded a few times. The CDR3 sequence is CASSLRISGNTIYF. The CDR3 DNA reads as TGTGCCAGCAGTTTACGGATTTCTGGAAACACCATATATTTT. The chain has TRBV12-3 or TRBV12-4 and TRBJ1-3; D gene unclear. The CDR3 spans 14 residues. Deletions cut 2 bases from V and 1 base from J, with 6 bases between.

This clonotype appeared many times. V usage is TRBV11-2 and J usage is TRBJ2-4; possibly TRBD1 for D (5 bases). The CDR3 consists of 16 residues. Germline lookup yields CDR1 SGHAT and CDR2 FQNNGV. Trimming took 5 bases from V and 4 from J, leaving 18 bases between them. The CDR3 reads CASSQSGLGAKNIQYF. CDR3 nucleotide sequence: TGTGCCAGCAGCCAAAGTGGGTTAGGGGCAAAAAACATTCAGTACTTC.

This chain connects TRBV15 to TRBJ2-7; D unclear. The CDR3 extends over 13 amino acids. Trimming took 6 bases from V and 4 from J, leaving 13 bases between them. Germline assignment: CDR1 LNHNV and CDR2 YYDKDF (reference sequence). CDR3 in amino acids: CATSRWDLYEQYF. CDR3 bases: TGTGCCACCAGTAGGTGGGATCTTTACGAGCAGTACTTC.

This sequence joins TRBV12-3 or TRBV12-4 and TRBJ2-7; D may be TRBD2 (5 bases). CDR3 size: 12 residues. V was trimmed by 2 bases and J by 6 bases, leaving 8 bases between them. CDR3 DNA: TGTGCCAGCAGTTTAAGTGCGGGCGAGCAGTACGTC. This sequence encodes CASSLSAGEQYV.

This sequence joins TRBV27 and TRBJ2-5, with D maybe TRBD1 (6 bases). Germline CDR1 reads MNHEY; CDR2 reads SMNVEV (reference sequence). V lost 3 bases to trimming and J lost 7 bases, with 18 bases between them. This CDR3 is 15 amino acids long. The CDR3 protein is CASSFGQTPVRTQYF. In DNA, the CDR3 is TGTGCCAGCAGTTTCGGACAGACCCCTGTGCGGACCCAGTACTTC.